Presented here are 4 T cell receptor beta chains from one specimen sequenced in a study of blood T cell repertoires in COVID-19. TCRdb keeps only in-frame clones here, not all; method: immunoSEQ multiplex PCR. The sample lists about 240,000 clones; 85% were seen once. Sequenced: peripheral blood. All receptors come from a man over 45 with COVID-19, enrolled during active disease.

In DNA, the CDR3 is TGCGCCCCCATACAGGGGACGAACACCGGGGAGCTGTTTTTT. It specifies CAPIQGTNTGELFF. The chain has TRBV10-1 and TRBJ2-2; 7 bases line up with TRBD1. J lost 0 bases, V lost 11 bases, and 6 bases had no gene match. Germline-derived CDR1 and CDR2 are WNHNN and SYGVQD (reference sequence). This CDR3 has 14 residues.

This clone was seen a single time. The chain couples TRBV14 to TRBJ1-4; maybe TRBD1 (5 bases). Germline CDR1 and CDR2: SGHDN and FVKESK. This CDR3 comprises 12 residues. V was cut by 4 bases and J by 8 bases, with 8 bases left in between. CDR3 sequence (DNA): TGTGCCAGCAGCCTCCGGGGGGAAAAACTGTTTTTT. Translated, it gives CASSLRGEKLFF.

V and J are TRBV7-8 and TRBJ2-3; TRBD2 aligns across 7 bases. CDR3 length: 13 amino acids. V shed 10 bases and J 3 bases; nucleotides not matched to a gene: 7. Germline values: CDR1 SGHVS, CDR2 FQNEAQ. CDR3 in amino acids: CATKRGETDTQYF. The CDR3 DNA sequence: TGTGCCACCAAGCGGGGAGAGACAGATACGCAGTATTTT.

The chain joins TRBV9 to TRBJ1-2; 9 bases line up with TRBD1. In germline, CDR1 is SGDLS, CDR2 YYNGEE. This CDR3 spans 16 amino acids. The J segment lost 4 bases and the V segment lost 4 bases, leaving 11 bases of the junction unmatched. The CDR3 loop reads CASSSQQGAGFYGYTF. The CDR3 nucleotides read TGTGCCAGCAGCTCCCAACAGGGGGCTGGTTTCTATGGCTACACCTTC.